These 7 T cell receptor beta chains were all obtained from the same sample, sequenced in a study of T cell responses to AZD1222 COVID-19 vaccine. The table came from immunoSEQ multiplex PCR; TCRdb's copy has only in-frame clones and leaves some out. Altogether over 55,000 clones are present, roughly 84% being singletons, with the ten largest covering about 7%. The sequenced sample was peripheral blood, obtained on day 0 of AZD1222 vaccination. The receptor source for this set is an adult in good health.

CDR3 region: CASSEGSAIEAFF. The CDR3 DNA is TGTGCCAGCAGTGAGGGCTCAGCAATTGAAGCTTTCTTT. V gene TRBV6-1 combines with J gene TRBJ1-1; D unresolved. Trimming removed 3 bases from V and 7 bases from J, with 12 bases in between. The CDR3 extends over 13 amino acids. Germline CDR1 MNHNS, CDR2 SASEGT.

This rearrangement joins TRBV3-1 (or the pseudogene TRBV3-2) to TRBJ1-5, with D possibly TRBD1 on 6 matching bases. In germline, CDR1 is LGHDT, CDR2 YNNKEL (reference sequence). CDR3 size: 14 residues. V was cut by 1 base and J by 2 bases, with 6 bases left in between. The CDR3, as DNA: TGTGCCAGCAGCCAAGCAGGGGGCAATCAGCCCCAGCATTTT. It yields the protein CASSQAGGNQPQHF.

The chain joins TRBV24-1 to TRBJ2-3; 9 bases map to TRBD1. The CDR3 consists of 12 residues. J was trimmed by 8 bases and V by 11 bases; bases with no gene match: 7. Germline V gene lookup returns CDR1 KGHDR and CDR2 SFDVKD. For the CDR3, the DNA is TGTGCCAGCTCCAGGACAGGGGTTACGCAGTATTTT. Translation gives CASSRTGVTQYF.

V usage is TRBV18 and J usage is TRBJ2-7; TRBD1 might be the D (6 bases). CDR3 length: 18 residues. The V end lost 4 bases, the J end lost 2 bases, and 24 bases lay between the germline ends. The germline CDR1 and CDR2 sequences are KGHSH and LQKENI. The DNA of the CDR3 is TGTGCCAGCTCACTCCCCAAGTGGGTCTGGGGGCTTACCTACGAGCAGTACTTC. Translated: CASSLPKWVWGLTYEQYF.

The genes are TRBV6-1 and TRBJ2-7; D tentatively fits TRBD1 or TRBD2 (5 bases each). Trimming took off 5 bases at V and 4 bases at J, with 12 bases between the two ends. From germline, CDR1 is MNHNS and CDR2 SASEGT. The CDR3 is made up of 13 amino acids. CDR3 bases: TGTGCCAGCAGTTTAGGGACCTTATACGAGCAGTACTTC. Amino acids: CASSLGTLYEQYF.

This clone was seen many times. The rearrangement uses TRBV5-6 and TRBJ1-5; tentatively, D is TRBD1 (5 bases). The CDR3 contains 16 residues. Trimming removed 1 base at V and 0 bases at J, with 11 bases between. From germline, CDR1 is SGHDT and CDR2 YYEEEE. For the CDR3, the DNA is TGTGCCAGCAGCTTGAAGACAGCTTATAGCAATCAGCCCCAGCATTTT. It is translated as CASSLKTAYSNQPQHF.

The rearrangement uses TRBV14 and TRBJ1-1; 7 bases map to TRBD1. Germline CDR1 reads SGHDN; CDR2 reads FVKESK. The CDR3 contains 15 residues. The J segment lost 4 bases and the V segment lost 4 bases, leaving 9 bases of the junction unmatched. CDR3 protein: CASSPFQGGGTEAFF. The CDR3 DNA is TGTGCCAGCAGCCCTTTCCAGGGGGGTGGCACTGAAGCTTTCTTT.